A selection of T cell receptor beta chains follows, all from one sample in a study of blood T cell repertoires in COVID-19. The data were produced by immunoSEQ multiplex PCR, yet TCRdb's version contains in-frame clones alone and is incomplete. The profile shows roughly 230,000 clones, 70% to 90% of them singletons. The sequenced material came from peripheral blood. The receptors here all came from a man aged 35 to 55 with acute or convalescent COVID-19. The CDR3 runs from the conserved cysteine through the conserved F or W. D genes are given only for firm matches. Size tells how often a clone was seen (once, few, many) or the class of an expanded clone, and some rows leave it out.

clone_size,d_call,v_call,j_call,cdr3_aa,cdr3_nt
NA,TRBD1,TRBV27,TRBJ1-3,CASSSGTGLSNTIYF,TGTGCCAGCAGTTCCGGGACAGGGCTTTCGAACACCATATATTTT
once,NA,TRBV6-6,TRBJ1-5,CASTLAGGENQPQHF,TGTGCCAGCACCTTGGCGGGCGGGGAGAATCAGCCCCAGCATTTT
NA,NA,TRBV6-5,TRBJ2-5,CAGSRDFQETQYF,TGTGCCGGGTCGAGGGATTTTCAAGAGACCCAGTACTTC
NA,TRBD2,TRBV3-1/TRBV3-2,TRBJ2-3,CASSQDPGGARTLDTQYF,TGTGCCAGCAGCCAAGATCCCGGGGGGGCTCGGACGTTAGATACGCAGTATTTT
NA,NA,TRBV19,TRBJ1-4,CASSNRGEKLFF,TGTGCCAGTAGTAATCGGGGAGAAAAACTGTTTTTT
NA,NA,TRBV24-1,TRBJ2-5,CATSDTGRETQYF,TGTGCCACCAGTGATACAGGGCGAGAGACCCAGTACTTC
NA,NA,TRBV6-5,TRBJ1-1,CASSLIVNTEAFF,TGTGCCAGCAGCTTGATAGTGAACACTGAAGCTTTCTTT
NA,TRBD1,TRBV29-1,TRBJ1-2,CSVPTGGRTGYTF,TGCAGCGTGCCCACAGGGGGCCGGACAGGCTACACCTTC
NA,TRBD1,TRBV28,TRBJ1-4,CASSPPGQVTEKLFF,TGTGCCAGCAGTCCTCCGGGACAGGTTACTGAAAAACTGTTTTTT
NA,NA,TRBV7-2,TRBJ1-1,CASSLDRTPEAFF,TGTGCCAGCAGCCTCGACAGGACCCCTGAAGCTTTCTTT
NA,NA,TRBV19,TRBJ1-1,CASRRAGKAFF,TGTGCCAGTAGACGGGCAGGGAAAGCTTTCTTT
NA,TRBD1,TRBV27,TRBJ1-5,CASSLLGGAGQPQHF,TGTGCCAGCAGTTTATTAGGGGGCGCAGGACAGCCCCAGCATTTT
NA,NA,TRBV23-1,TRBJ2-1,CASSHVGPPLDEQFF,TGCGCCAGCAGTCATGTGGGGCCCCCTTTGGATGAGCAGTTCTTC
once,NA,TRBV29-1,TRBJ1-1,CSVAQIISRAEAFF,TGCAGCGTTGCACAAATTATCTCGAGGGCTGAAGCTTTCTTT
NA,TRBD1,TRBV9,TRBJ1-2,CASSVGPGGGNYGYTF,TGTGCCAGCAGCGTTGGGCCAGGGGGCGGAAACTATGGCTACACCTTC
NA,NA,TRBV29-1,TRBJ1-1,CSVEEGAGDTEAFF,TGCAGCGTTGAAGAGGGGGCGGGGGACACTGAAGCTTTCTTT
NA,NA,TRBV6-5,TRBJ1-3,CASSQGSGNTIYF,TGTGCCAGCAGTCAGGGCTCTGGAAACACCATATATTTT
NA,TRBD1,TRBV3-1/TRBV3-2,TRBJ1-4,CASSLGTGGANEKLFF,TGTGCCAGCAGCCTAGGGACAGGGGGCGCGAATGAAAAACTGTTTTTT
NA,TRBD1,TRBV18,TRBJ1-2,CASSLNGGQEYGYTF,TGTGCCAGCTCACTAAACGGGGGACAGGAATATGGCTACACCTTC
NA,TRBD1,TRBV5-1,TRBJ2-7,CASSLEGQRYEQYF,TGCGCCAGCAGCTTGGAGGGACAGCGATACGAGCAGTACTTC
NA,NA,TRBV27,TRBJ2-7,CASSFRGTYEQYF,TGTGCCAGCAGTTTCCGTGGCACCTACGAGCAGTACTTC
few,NA,TRBV5-6,TRBJ1-2,CASSSTGTSGYTF,TGTGCCAGCAGCTCTACAGGGACTAGCGGCTACACCTTC
NA,TRBD1,TRBV27,TRBJ1-4,CASSDTGENEKLFF,TGTGCCAGCAGTGACACAGGGGAGAATGAAAAACTGTTTTTT
NA,TRBD2,TRBV5-4,TRBJ2-5,CASSFTGGKIETQYF,TGTGCCAGCAGCTTCACGGGGGGGAAGATTGAGACCCAGTACTTC
NA,NA,TRBV11-3,TRBJ2-7,CASSSNARDYEQYF,TGTGCCAGCAGCTCAAACGCCAGGGACTACGAGCAGTACTTC
NA,TRBD2,TRBV30,TRBJ2-3,CAWSGVSGGWTDTQYF,TGTGCCTGGAGTGGGGTTAGCGGGGGTTGGACAGATACGCAGTATTTT
NA,NA,TRBV9,TRBJ1-1,CASSVADTEAFF,TGTGCCAGCAGCGTAGCTGACACTGAAGCTTTCTTT
NA,NA,TRBV27,TRBJ1-5,CASSPLQGNQPQHF,TGTGCCAGCAGTCCCCTACAGGGAAATCAGCCCCAGCATTTT
once,NA,TRBV6-5,TRBJ2-2,CASLTGNHGELFF,TGTGCCAGCCTTACAGGGAATCACGGGGAGCTGTTTTTT
NA,TRBD1,TRBV5-1,TRBJ2-7,CASSLGQGLYEQYF,TGCGCCAGCAGCCTGGGACAGGGGCTCTACGAGCAGTACTTC
NA,NA,TRBV5-4,TRBJ2-3,CASSLEEPDRTDTQYF,TGTGCCAGCAGCTTGGAGGAGCCCGACCGCACAGATACGCAGTATTTT
few,TRBD1,TRBV30,TRBJ2-7,CAWKTGTGDYEQYF,TGTGCCTGGAAGACCGGGACAGGGGATTACGAGCAGTACTTC
NA,NA,TRBV7-9,TRBJ2-5,CASSPLETQYF,TGTGCCAGCAGCCCCCTCGAGACCCAGTACTTC
NA,NA,TRBV3-1/TRBV3-2,TRBJ1-6,CASSQDPRQYNSPLHF,TGTGCCAGCAGCCAAGACCCTAGACAGTATAATTCACCCCTCCACTTT
NA,NA,TRBV15,TRBJ1-5,CATSRGKEGPLSRAQHF,TGTGCCACCAGCAGAGGGAAGGAGGGACCCTTATCTCGGGCCCAGCATTTT
NA,NA,TRBV7-9,TRBJ1-1,CASSLSFGHMNTEAFF,TGTGCCAGCAGCTTAAGTTTTGGGCACATGAACACTGAAGCTTTCTTT